This TCR beta chain derives from a study of metastatic and nonmetastatic thyroid tumors. Across the whole study: Repertoires from blood and tumor or nodule tissue of malignant and benign thyroid patients were compared.

Prior to thyroid surgery, none of the patients had received any treatment. This CDR3 comprises 9 residues. Trimming shortened V by 7 bases and J by 5 bases, and 2 bases separated the two germline ends. Germline assignment: CDR1 MRHNA and CDR2 SNTAGT. TCRdb re-clonotyped the PCR reads through MiXCR. The profile covers several thousand clones, with over 25% appearing a single time and roughly a tenth taken by the ten largest. This clone was counted a few times. Sequenced material: adjacent normal tissue. This TCR was sampled from a female donor with papillary thyroid cancer or a benign thyroid nodule (not recorded which). Some clones in this sample may be carry-over from other donors' samples. The J gene is TRBJ1-2, the V gene TRBV6-4, with D unresolved. Here the CDR3 reads CASTYGYTF. The DNA of the CDR3 is TGTGCCAGCACATATGGCTACACCTTC.